In its sample, the clone carrying this T cell receptor beta chain was seen once. The antigen is unknown. Genomic DNA, the template, was used for profiling of the TCR beta VDJ and CDR3. TCRdb processed the reads anew with MiXCR; each CDR3 protein has one entry. Among about 190,000 distinct CDR3 sequences listed, approximately 52% were seen once. The entry originates in a study of CD8+CD57+ T cells in acquired aplastic anemia. Study context: DNA per sorted CD4+ or CD8+ sample ranged about 0.2 to 27.4 ug, averaging roughly 3.5 ug. Healthy donor CD4+ cell samples had a mean of about 10 million reads. Study outcomes and limitations: Between the patient and control groups, CD8+ Simpson's diversity did not differ significantly. There were 25 to 35 CD8+ CDR3 sequences that occurred in both patients and controls.

The CDR3 length is 15 residues. The V gene end was trimmed by 3 bases and the J gene end by 4 bases; junction bases not matched to a gene: 7. CDR1 LGHDT and CDR2 YNNKEL come from the germline V gene (reference sequence). This chain joins TRBV3-1 and TRBJ1-2; 8 nucleotides align to TRBD1. The source material was sorted CD4+, CD8+, or CD8+CD57+ T cells (not recorded which) from PBMCs. The clonotype comes from a human donor in good health, serving as a control. CDR3 sequence reads: CASSQDRVGLYGYTF. CDR3 nucleotide sequence: TGTGCCAGCAGCCAGGACAGGGTTGGTCTCTATGGCTACACCTTC.